Each of the 30 T cell receptor beta chains below was sequenced from the same sample in a study of T cell responses to AZD1222 COVID-19 vaccine. Produced via immunoSEQ multiplex PCR; TCRdb's table is partial and in-frame only. The sample has approximately 160,000 clones; around 91% are singletons. The sample here was peripheral blood, taken on day 0 of AZD1222 vaccination. The source is an adult in good health.

The CDR3 DNA reads as TGTGCCAGCAGCCCGCAGACGAACTATGGCTACACCTTC. Its translation is CASSPQTNYGYTF. The chain employs TRBV12-3 or TRBV12-4 and TRBJ1-2, with D unresolved. This CDR3 is built from 13 residues. The germline V and J ends were trimmed by 6 bases and 2 bases, with 10 bases remaining between them.

This chain connects TRBV10-1 to TRBJ2-3, with D possibly matching TRBD1 (5 bases). The germline V gene encodes CDR1 WNHNN and CDR2 SYGVQD (reference sequence). The CDR3 loop spans 13 amino acids. V lost 4 bases and J lost 3, with 8 bases in between. DNA for the CDR3: TGCGCCAGCAGTGGACAGAGAACAGATACGCAGTATTTT. Its translation is CASSGQRTDTQYF.

V is TRBV5-1 and J is TRBJ1-4; no reliable D call. The CDR3 has 17 amino acids. CDR1 SGHRS and CDR2 YFSETQ come from the germline V gene. Trimming removed 5 bases at V and 4 bases at J, with 21 bases between. The CDR3 region is CASRQGSLMRGNEKLFF. The CDR3 DNA reads TGCGCCAGCAGGCAAGGGAGTCTAATGCGCGGTAATGAAAAACTGTTTTTT.

The table lists this clone with a few counts. The chain combines TRBV14 with TRBJ2-2; no definite D call. Trimming left V 1 base short and J 7 bases short, with 16 bases between. The germline CDR1 and CDR2 sequences are SGHDN and FVKESK. This CDR3 has 16 residues. DNA for the CDR3: TGTGCCAGCAGCCAAGTCCCAGCACCCCTCGGCGGGGAGCTGTTTTTT. Amino acid sequence: CASSQVPAPLGGELFF. The whole variable domain, filled in from reference TRBV14 and TRBJ2-2, reads EAGVTQFPSHSVIEKGQTVTLRCDPISGHDNLYWYRRVMGKEIKFLLHFVKESKQDESGMPNNRFLAERTGGTYSTLKVQPAELEDSGVYFCASSQVPAPLGGELFFGEGSRLTVL.

V gene TRBV5-1 combines with J gene TRBJ1-3; a weak D match, TRBD1 (5 bases). The length of the CDR3 is 18 residues. Per the germline V gene, CDR1 is SGHRS and CDR2 is YFSETQ. V lost 1 base to trimming and J lost 0 bases, with 17 bases between them. The CDR3 region has the DNA TGCGCCAGCAGCTTGTATCCGGGGGACCGCCGCTCTGGAAACACCATATATTTT. This translates into CASSLYPGDRRSGNTIYF. The variable domain in full, with the rest retrieved from reference TRBV5-1 and TRBJ1-3, is KAGVTQTPRYLIKTRGQQVTLSCSPISGHRSVSWYQQTPGQGLQFLFEYFSETQRNKGNFPGRFSGRQFSNSRSEMNVSTLELGDSALYLCASSLYPGDRRSGNTIYFGEGSWLTVV.

The chain is built from TRBV6-5 and TRBJ1-5; weak D call: TRBD1 (5 bases). V dropped 5 bases and J dropped 3 bases, with 11 bases sitting between them. The CDR3 consists of 14 residues. Germline CDR1 and CDR2: MNHEY and SVGAGI. This chain's CDR3 is CASSPGDFNQPQHF. Written as DNA, the CDR3 is TGTGCCAGCAGTCCGGGGGATTTCAATCAGCCCCAGCATTTT.

This chain uses TRBV19 with TRBJ2-3; TRBD2 aligns across 11 bases. The CDR3 has 16 residues. Germline values: CDR1 LNHDA, CDR2 SQIVND (reference sequence). Trimming at V came to 5 bases and at J to 2 bases, leaving 6 bases not matched to a gene. The DNA for the CDR3 is TGTGCCAGTAGTCCCAGACTAGCGGGATACACAGATACGCAGTATTTT. Translating it yields CASSPRLAGYTDTQYF.

The rearrangement uses TRBV19 and TRBJ2-3, with TRBD2 identical over 7 bases. The CDR3 is 13 amino acids. Germline V gene sequence: CDR1 LNHDA, CDR2 SQIVND (reference sequence). Trimming removed 9 bases from V and 6 bases from J; junction bases left unmatched: 9. The CDR3 region has the DNA TGTGCCAGCCTACAACGCGGGAGTGATACGCAGTATTTT. As protein: CASLQRGSDTQYF.

This clone has only one observation. The chain has TRBV19 and TRBJ2-7, with 8 nucleotides matching TRBD1. Germline V gene lookup returns CDR1 LNHDA and CDR2 SQIVND (reference sequence). The CDR3 is made up of 13 amino acids. Trimming at V came to 7 bases and at J to 3 bases, leaving 5 bases not matched to a gene. This CDR3 reads CASTTGTGYEQYF. The CDR3, as DNA: TGTGCCAGTACGACCGGGACAGGCTACGAGCAGTACTTC.

The J gene is TRBJ2-7, the V gene TRBV6-5, with 8 bases that match TRBD1. The CDR3 spans 15 residues. Losses at the gene ends were 2 bases for V and 4 bases for J; bases not matched to a gene: 7. Germline-derived CDR1 and CDR2 are MNHEY and SVGAGI. The CDR3 reads CASSYGAGGNYEQYF. In nucleotides, the CDR3 is TGTGCCAGCAGTTACGGGGCAGGGGGCAATTACGAGCAGTACTTC.

V and J are TRBV6-8 and TRBJ2-5; 8 positions match TRBD1. This CDR3 contains 13 residues. V lost 5 bases to trimming and J lost 4 bases; unmatched junction nucleotides: 3. Per germline, CDR1 MNHGY and CDR2 SAAAGT. The CDR3 sequence is CASSPGQGETQYF. The CDR3, as DNA: TGTGCCAGCAGTCCCGGACAGGGAGAGACCCAGTACTTC.

The V and J genes are TRBV7-9 and TRBJ1-5; TRBD1 might be the D (5 bases). The germline V gene has CDR1 SEHNR and CDR2 FQNEAQ (reference sequence). The CDR3 totals 13 residues. V was cut by 5 bases and J by 5 bases, with 10 bases left in between. Here the CDR3 DNA reads TGTGCCAGCAGCCCCCGGGGGGATCAGCCCCAGCATTTT. It encodes CASSPRGDQPQHF.

This clone was observed a single time. The chain links TRBV21-1 to TRBJ2-1; the table assigns TRBD2, which was not confirmed against the DNA. TRBV21-1 is given as a pseudogene. The CDR3 loop spans 14 amino acids. CDR3 DNA sequence: TGTGCCCGCTCAGGGGGCGCGGGGGGGAATGAGCAGTTCTTC. The encoded protein is CARSGGAGGNEQFF.

The J gene is TRBJ1-3, the V gene TRBV19; D gene ambiguous. This CDR3 is 16 amino acids long. Trimming took off 9 bases at V and 0 bases at J, with 18 bases between the two ends. Germline V gene data show CDR1 as LNHDA and CDR2 as SQIVND (reference sequence). CDR3 sequence reads: CASHALGQSSGNTIYF. The CDR3 region has the DNA TGTGCCAGCCACGCCCTCGGGCAGAGCTCTGGAAACACCATATATTTT.

The rearrangement links TRBV20-1 to TRBJ2-1; D gene ambiguous. The CDR3 is made up of 11 amino acids. The germline V gene has CDR1 DFQATT and CDR2 SNEGSKA (reference sequence). V lost 6 bases and J 8 bases, leaving 11 bases between the germline ends. This CDR3 reads CSAGNPDEQFF. In DNA form, the CDR3 reads TGCAGTGCCGGTAATCCCGATGAGCAGTTCTTC.

This chain links TRBV13 with TRBJ1-1, with TRBD1 identical over 8 bases. V lost 5 bases and J lost 3; bases outside the gene matches: 14. CDR3 length equals 17 residues. Germline lookup yields CDR1 PRHDT and CDR2 FYEKMQ (reference sequence). CDR3 sequence (DNA): TGTGCCAGCAGCCATTCCCCGGACAGGGTCGGGTACACTGAAGCTTTCTTT. It codes for CASSHSPDRVGYTEAFF.

The genes are TRBV19 and TRBJ1-4; 7 positions match TRBD1. The CDR3 covers 15 residues. With 6 bases clipped from V and 5 bases from J, the junction kept 9 bases outside the gene matches. Germline CDR1 is LNHDA and CDR2 is SQIVND (reference sequence). This chain's CDR3 is CASSYTGTENEKLFF. In DNA, the CDR3 is TGTGCCAGTAGCTATACCGGGACAGAGAATGAAAAACTGTTTTTT.

This clone was found once. The chain links TRBV6-6 to TRBJ1-5; no reliable D call. This CDR3 has 13 residues. The germline gives CDR1 MNHNY, CDR2 SVGAGI (reference sequence). Trimming left V 7 bases short and J 2 bases short, with 9 bases between. The CDR3 protein is CASKGAGNQPQHF. CDR3 DNA: TGTGCCAGCAAAGGTGCGGGCAATCAGCCCCAGCATTTT.

The rearrangement joins TRBV19 to TRBJ1-5, with D uncertain. Germline CDR1 reads LNHDA; CDR2 reads SQIVND (reference sequence). Trimming removed 7 bases at V and 0 bases at J, with 7 bases between. CDR3 size: 13 residues. The DNA of the CDR3 is TGTGCCAGTACCCGGGGTAGCAATCAGCCCCAGCATTTT. This sequence encodes CASTRGSNQPQHF.

DNA of the CDR3: TGTGCCAGCAGCGTAGCGGCTAGCGTTACCTACGAGCAGTACTTC. It encodes CASSVAASVTYEQYF. The chain has TRBV9 and TRBJ2-7, with D tentatively TRBD2 (6 bases). The V end was cut by 0 bases, the J end by 2 bases, with 12 bases between. This CDR3 region has 15 residues. Germline V lookup: CDR1 SGDLS, CDR2 YYNGEE.

This chain connects TRBV20-1 to TRBJ2-1; the D is unclear. CDR3 size: 13 residues. With 3 bases removed from V and 9 bases from J, the gap between germline ends came to 15 bases. In germline, CDR1 is DFQATT, CDR2 SNEGSKA (reference sequence). CDR3 sequence: CSASGAVFGEQFF. CDR3 DNA sequence: TGCAGTGCTAGTGGTGCGGTGTTCGGTGAGCAGTTCTTC.

V usage is TRBV27 and J usage is TRBJ2-3; 10 bases align to TRBD2. V lost 4 bases and J lost 1; bases outside the gene matches: 11. The CDR3 sequence is 18 residues long. Germline V lookup: CDR1 MNHEY, CDR2 SMNVEV (reference sequence). CDR3 sequence (DNA): TGTGCCAGCAGTTCGGGGGCTAGCGGGAGACGGCGCACAGATACGCAGTATTTT. It is translated as CASSSGASGRRRTDTQYF.

This clone was seen only once. This chain joins TRBV4-1 and TRBJ2-7, with D unclear. Trimming removed 6 bases at V and 3 bases at J, with 18 bases between. CDR3 length: 15 residues. CDR1 and CDR2 (germline): MGHRA, YSYEKL. CDR3 sequence: CASRASYRDDYEQYF. CDR3 nucleotide sequence: TGCGCCAGCAGAGCCAGTTACAGAGATGACTACGAGCAGTACTTC.

In this sample, this clone turned up once. The chain uses TRBV29-1 and TRBJ1-2; 10 nucleotides agree with TRBD1. CDR3 length: 15 amino acids. Germline V lookup: CDR1 SQVTM, CDR2 ANQGSEA. After removal of 6 bases from V and 0 bases from J, the junction contained 7 bases not matched to a gene. DNA of the CDR3: TGCAGCGTCGCCGTAGGGACAGGGGCTAACTATGGCTACACCTTC. Translating it yields CSVAVGTGANYGYTF.

The genes are TRBV13 and TRBJ2-7; D call uncertain. The CDR3 is 13 amino acids. Germline-derived CDR1 and CDR2 are PRHDT and FYEKMQ (reference sequence). V was trimmed by 0 bases and J by 2 bases, leaving 5 bases between them. The CDR3 spells CASSLGSPYEQYF. The CDR3 nucleotides are TGTGCCAGCAGCTTAGGCAGCCCCTACGAGCAGTACTTC.

The gene calls are TRBV18 and TRBJ1-5; a weak D match, TRBD1 (5 bases). The CDR3 runs 14 residues. The V gene's germline CDR1 is KGHSH and CDR2 LQKENI. Trimming removed 5 bases from V and 7 bases from J, with 15 bases in between. CDR3 loop: CASSSGPGKQPQHF. CDR3 sequence (DNA): TGTGCCAGCTCATCGGGACCGGGGAAGCAGCCCCAGCATTTT.

This clone was counted only a few times. The chain links TRBV27 to TRBJ2-7, with 9 positions matching TRBD2. Trimming took 9 bases from V and 2 from J; bases not matched to a gene: 5. CDR3 length equals 13 residues. Germline values: CDR1 MNHEY, CDR2 SMNVEV (reference sequence). The CDR3: CASGLAPTYEQYF. The CDR3 region has the DNA TGTGCCAGTGGACTAGCGCCTACCTACGAGCAGTACTTC.

This clone was seen once. The same CDR3 also results from other DNA sequences found in this sample. CDR3 nucleotide sequence: TGTGCCAGCAGTTTGGGGGGGCGGAATCAGCCCCAGCATTTT. Encoded protein: CASSLGGRNQPQHF. The rearrangement links TRBV28 to TRBJ1-5; perhaps TRBD1 as D (6 bases). This CDR3 contains 14 residues. V lost 3 bases and J lost 4, with 10 bases in between. In germline, CDR1 is MDHEN, CDR2 SYDVKM.

This clone came up once. This sequence joins TRBV24-1 and TRBJ1-2, with D possibly matching TRBD1 (5 bases). CDR1 KGHDR and CDR2 SFDVKD come from the germline V gene. The ends were cut back, 5 bases at V and 9 bases at J, with 9 bases in the middle. The CDR3 is made up of 11 amino acids. CDR3 in DNA: TGTGCCACCAGTGGGGGCACGAGCTACACCTTC. It encodes CATSGGTSYTF.

The rearrangement joins TRBV10-2 to TRBJ2-3; tentative D call: TRBD1 (5 bases). Germline-derived CDR1 and CDR2 are WSHSY and SAAADI. V was pared by 6 bases and J by 6 bases, with 13 bases between. The CDR3 totals 13 residues. The CDR3 nucleotides read TGCGCCAGCAGGGGGCAGGGTGGGGATACGCAGTATTTT. As protein: CASRGQGGDTQYF.